This T cell receptor beta chain was profiled in a study of blood T cell repertoires in COVID-19. Study-wide background: Both acute and convalescent COVID-19 samples were obtained from the United States, Italy and Spain. The analysed material was cDNA or gDNA that came from T cells, B-cell-depleted T cells, or PBMCs.

Per the study methods: The authors estimated nucleated cell counts from reference gene primer amplification. Data came from immunoSEQ multiplex PCR; TCRdb stores just in-frame clones and leaves some out. V and J calls and clone size come straight from that table; D and trimming were deduced from the DNA. The data hold 250,000 or so clones, with approximately 90% observed a single time. The CDR3 sequence is 14 residues long. Germline V gives CDR1 SNHLY, CDR2 FYNNEI. After removal of 6 bases from V and 3 bases from J, the junction contained 6 bases not matched to a gene. The receptor comes from a woman aged 40 to 55 who had recovered from COVID-19. The material sequenced was peripheral blood. The chain is built from TRBV2 and TRBJ1-1; 8 positions match TRBD1. The CDR3 loop reads CASRGTGGHTEAFF. For the CDR3, the DNA is TGTGCCAGCAGGGGGACAGGCGGGCACACTGAAGCTTTCTTT. Filled out from reference TRBV2 and TRBJ1-1, the complete variable domain reads EPEVTQTPSHQVTQMGQEVILRCVPISNHLYFYWYRQILGQKVEFLVSFYNNEISEKSEIFDDQFSVERPDGSNFTLKIRSTKLEDSAMYFCASRGTGGHTEAFFGQGTRLTVV.